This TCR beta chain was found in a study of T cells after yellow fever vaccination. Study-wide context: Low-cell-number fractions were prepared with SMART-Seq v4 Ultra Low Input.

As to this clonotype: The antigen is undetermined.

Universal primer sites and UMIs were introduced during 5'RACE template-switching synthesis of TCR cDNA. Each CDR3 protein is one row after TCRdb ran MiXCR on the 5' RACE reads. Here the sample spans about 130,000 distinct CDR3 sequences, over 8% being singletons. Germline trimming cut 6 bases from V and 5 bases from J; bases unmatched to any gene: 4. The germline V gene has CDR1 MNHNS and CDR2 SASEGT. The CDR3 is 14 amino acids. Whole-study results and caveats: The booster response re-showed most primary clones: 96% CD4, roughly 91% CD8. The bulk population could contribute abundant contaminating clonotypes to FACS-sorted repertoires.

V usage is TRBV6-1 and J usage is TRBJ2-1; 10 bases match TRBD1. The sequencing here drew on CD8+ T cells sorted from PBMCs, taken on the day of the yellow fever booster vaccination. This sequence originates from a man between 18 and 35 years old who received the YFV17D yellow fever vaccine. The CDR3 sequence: CASRAGQGNNEQFF. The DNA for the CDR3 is TGTGCCAGCAGGGCGGGACAGGGGAACAATGAGCAGTTCTTC.